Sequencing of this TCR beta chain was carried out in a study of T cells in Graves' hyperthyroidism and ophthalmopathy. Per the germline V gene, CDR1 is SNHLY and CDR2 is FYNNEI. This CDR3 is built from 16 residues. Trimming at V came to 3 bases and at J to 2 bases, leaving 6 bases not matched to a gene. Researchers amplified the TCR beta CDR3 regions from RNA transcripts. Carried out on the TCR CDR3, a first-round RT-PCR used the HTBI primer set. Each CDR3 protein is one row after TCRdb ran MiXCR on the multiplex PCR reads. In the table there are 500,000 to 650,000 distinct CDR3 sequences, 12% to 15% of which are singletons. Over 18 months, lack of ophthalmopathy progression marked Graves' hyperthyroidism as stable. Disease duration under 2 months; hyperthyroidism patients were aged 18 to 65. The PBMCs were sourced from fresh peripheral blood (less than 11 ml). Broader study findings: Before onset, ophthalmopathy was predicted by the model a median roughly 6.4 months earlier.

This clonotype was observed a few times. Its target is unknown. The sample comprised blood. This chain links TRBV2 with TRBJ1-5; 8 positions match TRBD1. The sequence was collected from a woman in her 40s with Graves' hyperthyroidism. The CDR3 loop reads CASSDSGGAGNQPQHF. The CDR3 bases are TGTGCCAGCAGTGATTCAGGGGGCGCGGGCAATCAGCCCCAGCATTTT.